A single sample is the source of the 18 T cell receptor beta chains below, sequenced in a study of a mutant IDH1 vaccine in newly diagnosed glioma. Described time point: baseline, week 1 (first vaccination visit). The treatment: pre-vaccination baseline after standard-of-care therapy. Clones were read by immunoSEQ multiplex PCR, and TCRdb kept only the in-frame ones, dropping some. The table includes about 50,000 clones, 86% detected once. Specimen: PBMCs, collected from a glioma patient treated with radiotherapy, temozolomide or both. The source of these receptors is a man between 40 and 49 years old with glioma.

The rearrangement links TRBV5-5 to TRBJ1-3; D perhaps matches TRBD1 (5 bases). Germline V gene lookup returns CDR1 SGHKS and CDR2 YYEKEE (reference sequence). V gave up 4 bases and J gave up 2 bases, with 13 bases separating them. The CDR3 length is 15 residues. In DNA, the CDR3 is TGTGCCAGCAGCCTGATGGGGGTAACTGGAAACACCATATATTTT. Translation gives CASSLMGVTGNTIYF.

The CDR3, as DNA: TGTGCCAGCAGGGAGAGCTGGGGGCAGTTCTTC. The encoded protein is CASRESWGQFF. The rearrangement joins TRBV2 to TRBJ2-1; D call uncertain. Trimming stripped 6 bases from V and 12 bases from J, with 12 bases between. Germline loops: CDR1 SNHLY, CDR2 FYNNEI. This CDR3 comprises 11 residues.

The CDR3 DNA reads as TGTGCCAGCAGTGAACGGGGGGGGCTCCGAACATTTCCTAGGGAGCAGTACTTC. Encoded protein: CASSERGGLRTFPREQYF. The chain carries TRBV2 and TRBJ2-7, with 8 bases matching TRBD2. CDR1 is SNHLY, CDR2 FYNNEI, per germline. The ends lost 2 bases at V and 7 bases at J; junction bases unmatched: 19. CDR3 length: 18 amino acids. The full variable domain, its missing parts supplied by reference TRBV2 and TRBJ2-7, is EPEVTQTPSHQVTQMGQEVILRCVPISNHLYFYWYRQILGQKVEFLVSFYNNEISEKSEIFDDQFSVERPDGSNFTLKIRSTKLEDSAMYFCASSERGGLRTFPREQYFGPGTRLTVT.

This rearrangement joins TRBV7-6 to TRBJ2-5; the D gene is possibly TRBD1 (6 bases). Germline values: CDR1 SGHVS, CDR2 FNYEAQ. This CDR3 contains 16 residues. The germline V and J ends were trimmed by 5 bases and 1 base, with 17 bases remaining between them. The DNA of the CDR3 is TGTGCCAGCAGCCGTCAATTTGACAGGAGCCAAGAGACCCAGTACTTC. This sequence encodes CASSRQFDRSQETQYF.

V is TRBV7-2 and J is TRBJ1-5; D remains ambiguous. V lost 1 base and J 9 bases, leaving 10 bases between the germline ends. CDR1 SGHTA and CDR2 FQGNSA come from the germline V gene. This CDR3 is built from 13 residues. This CDR3 reads CASSLVELGPQHF. The CDR3 DNA follows: TGTGCCAGCAGCTTAGTTGAGCTTGGGCCCCAGCATTTT.

V usage is TRBV6-6 and J usage is TRBJ1-1; 8 bases fit TRBD1. The CDR3 sequence is 15 residues long. Germline V gene sequence: CDR1 MNHNY, CDR2 SVGAGI (reference sequence). Trimming took 2 bases from V and 3 from J; bases not matched to a gene: 5. CDR3 in amino acids: CASSYQDRAYTEAFF. Written as DNA, the CDR3 is TGTGCCAGCAGTTACCAGGACAGGGCATACACTGAAGCTTTCTTT.

With regard to this clone: The junction does not match germline at one end; this may be a read error. The rearrangement uses TRBV7-2 and TRBJ2-5; D is possibly TRBD2 (7 bases). The CDR3 covers 15 residues. From germline, CDR1 is SGHTA and CDR2 FQGNSA. The CDR3 protein is CASSARGGDQETQYF. In DNA form, the CDR3 reads TGTGCCAGCAGCGCCAGAGGGGGGGACCAGGAGACCCAGTACTTC.

CDR3 bases: TGTGCCACCAGCAGAGAAACTAGACTAGCACTAGAGACCCAGTACTTC. Amino acid sequence: CATSRETRLALETQYF. The chain uses TRBV15 and TRBJ2-5; 7 bases are shared with TRBD2. The CDR3 covers 16 residues. The junction had 8 bases not matched to a gene; V was cut back by 0 bases and J by 4 bases. CDR1 is LNHNV, CDR2 YYDKDF, per germline (reference sequence).

The chain combines TRBV4-1 with TRBJ2-1, with 13 bases fitting TRBD2. The J segment lost 4 bases and the V segment lost 4 bases, leaving 4 bases of the junction unmatched. Germline loops: CDR1 MGHRA, CDR2 YSYEKL. This CDR3 comprises 16 residues. DNA for the CDR3: TGCGCCAGCAGCCCGACACTAGCGGGAGGGTACAATGAGCAGTTCTTC. Residues: CASSPTLAGGYNEQFF.

V usage is TRBV28 and J usage is TRBJ1-1; 8 bases are a match to TRBD1. V lost 3 bases, J lost 5 bases, and 17 bases stayed unmatched. The length of the CDR3 is 18 residues. Germline CDR1 reads MDHEN; CDR2 reads SYDVKM. The CDR3 nucleotides are TGTGCCAGCAGTTTTCTGAACCCCGGACAGGGCAAGGGAACTGAAGCTTTCTTT. Protein sequence: CASSFLNPGQGKGTEAFF.

This clone was seen once. This chain joins TRBV7-2 and TRBJ2-3; D is unresolved. The V gene's germline CDR1 is SGHTA and CDR2 FQGNSA. Trimming took off 7 bases at V and 0 bases at J, with 8 bases between the two ends. CDR3 size: 13 residues. The CDR3 DNA reads TGTGCCAGCACCGCAACTAGCACAGATACGCAGTATTTT. Its translation is CASTATSTDTQYF.

The chain recombines TRBV18 with TRBJ2-7; D gene unclear. CDR3 size: 14 residues. Trimming pared 0 bases from V and 1 base from J, leaving 7 bases between. Germline loops: CDR1 KGHSH, CDR2 LQKENI. In nucleotides, the CDR3 is TGTGCCAGCTCACCACCATCGGTTTCCTACGAGCAGTACTTC. It translates to CASSPPSVSYEQYF.

The chain couples TRBV27 to TRBJ2-7; D assignment may be TRBD1 or TRBD2 (6 bases each). V lost 1 base and J 4 bases, leaving 14 bases between the germline ends. Germline V lookup: CDR1 MNHEY, CDR2 SMNVEV (reference sequence). This CDR3 has 15 residues. The CDR3 reads CASSLYGRDKYEQYF. The CDR3 bases are TGTGCCAGCAGTTTATACGGGCGGGACAAATACGAGCAGTACTTC.

This chain connects TRBV7-9 to TRBJ2-7; the D gene is possibly TRBD2 (6 bases). Germline V gene sequence: CDR1 SEHNR, CDR2 FQNEAQ (reference sequence). V lost 5 bases and J 0 bases, leaving 14 bases between the germline ends. CDR3 length: 15 amino acids. CDR3 nucleotides: TGTGCCAGCAGCCCCCGGAGAGCGGGCTCCTACGAGCAGTACTTC. This encodes CASSPRRAGSYEQYF.

The V and J genes are TRBV2 and TRBJ2-3, with unresolved D. The germline CDR1 and CDR2 sequences are SNHLY and FYNNEI. V shed 6 bases and J shed 1 base, with 11 bases lying between them. This CDR3 is 14 amino acids long. The CDR3: CASRDVDGTDTQYF. The DNA for the CDR3 is TGTGCCAGCAGGGACGTGGACGGCACAGATACGCAGTATTTT.

This clone was found once. The chain recombines TRBV7-3 with TRBJ2-3; the D call may be TRBD1 or TRBD2 (5 bases each). In germline, CDR1 is SGHTA, CDR2 FQGTGA. V lost 4 bases and J 4 bases, leaving 12 bases between the germline ends. The CDR3 totals 14 residues. CDR3: CASSSGTAADTQYF. For the CDR3, the DNA is TGTGCCAGCAGCTCCGGGACCGCCGCAGATACGCAGTATTTT.

V gene TRBV2 combines with J gene TRBJ1-2; TRBD1 might be the D (5 bases). Germline V gene sequence: CDR1 SNHLY, CDR2 FYNNEI. This CDR3 has 15 residues. The ends were cut back, 5 bases at V and 0 bases at J, with 13 bases in the middle. CDR3 amino acids: CASSTRGSANYGYTF. The CDR3 coding sequence is TGTGCCAGCAGTACCCGGGGGTCCGCTAACTATGGCTACACCTTC.

The chain couples TRBV10-3 to TRBJ2-7; 7 nucleotides line up with TRBD2. This CDR3 has 12 amino acids. The V gene end was trimmed by 8 bases and the J gene end by 3 bases; junction bases not matched to a gene: 4. Germline CDR1 is ENHRY and CDR2 is SYGVKD. CDR3 in DNA: TGTGCCATCGGACTAGACTACTACGAGCAGTACTTC. This encodes CAIGLDYYEQYF.